Below, 15 T cell receptor beta chains from the same sample are listed, as sequenced in a study of blood T cells in healthy people across ages (dated by TCRdb to the mid-2010s). The library was generated by 5' RACE. Instrument used: Illumina HiSeq 2500. A second PCR of roughly 7 to 11 cycles was run with a J-beta primer mix and a sample-barcoded 5' primer. TCRdb ran its own pipeline on the public reads, namely fastp trimming at Q25 and MiXCR clone calling, and kept in-frame beta chains. Each CDR3 protein appears once, grouped with its most common genes and DNA. The sample records about 1.7 million distinct CDR3 sequences, 28% of which are singletons. The ten largest clones represent 7.7% of the sample. Sequencing used blood. These receptor sequences come from a woman aged 30 to 39 in good health.

This clonotype was found a few times. The chain combines TRBV4-1 with TRBJ2-3, with TRBD2 identical over 12 bases. Germline V gene sequence: CDR1 MGHRA, CDR2 YSYEKL. The CDR3 is 20 amino acids. V lost 4 bases, J lost 0 bases, and 14 bases stayed unmatched. CDR3 bases: TGCGCCAGCAGCCGCCGCGGGGCTAGCGGGGGGGTTACTAGCACAGATACGCAGTATTTT. Translation gives CASSRRGASGGVTSTDTQYF.

This clonotype turned up a few times. CDR3 nucleotide sequence: TGCGCCAGCAGCTTGGTAGCGGCAAACTCCTACAATGAGCAGTTCTTC. This encodes CASSLVAANSYNEQFF. The V and J genes are TRBV5-1 and TRBJ2-1; D is perhaps TRBD2 (6 bases). Germline V gene data show CDR1 as SGHRS and CDR2 as YFSETQ. The length of the CDR3 is 16 residues. Between the trimmed V and J ends, which lost 0 bases and 0 bases, there was a span of 10 bases. Variable domain in full (rest from reference TRBV5-1 and TRBJ2-1): KAGVTQTPRYLIKTRGQQVTLSCSPISGHRSVSWYQQTPGQGLQFLFEYFSETQRNKGNFPGRFSGRQFSNSRSEMNVSTLELGDSALYLCASSLVAANSYNEQFFGPGTRLTVL.

The chain employs TRBV9 and TRBJ2-7; weak D call: TRBD1 (5 bases). Looked up from germline, CDR1 is SGDLS and CDR2 is YYNGEE. The CDR3 is 15 amino acids. Trimming pared 0 bases from V and 3 bases from J, leaving 13 bases between. CDR3 region: CASSVEPGQIYEQYF. Written as DNA, the CDR3 is TGTGCCAGCAGCGTAGAACCAGGACAAATCTACGAGCAGTACTTC.

The V gene is TRBV20-1, the J gene TRBJ2-5; D unresolved. V gave up 0 bases and J gave up 1 base, with 6 bases separating them. The CDR3 consists of 13 residues. The germline gives CDR1 DFQATT, CDR2 SNEGSKA (reference sequence). In nucleotides, the CDR3 is TGCAGTGCTAGAGACCTCAGCCAAGAGACCCAGTACTTC. As protein: CSARDLSQETQYF.

A few counts support this clonotype. The chain couples TRBV6-1 to TRBJ2-1; 10 bases map to TRBD2. The CDR3 length is 16 residues. Trimming cost V 1 base and J 4 bases; bases outside gene matches: 4. Germline-derived CDR1 and CDR2 are MNHNS and SASEGT. CDR3 in amino acids: CASSEERGGPYNEQFF. CDR3 coding DNA: TGTGCCAGCAGTGAAGAGCGGGGGGGGCCTTACAATGAGCAGTTCTTC.

The chain carries TRBV4-1 and TRBJ1-6; TRBD1 agrees at 9 bases. Germline CDR1 is MGHRA and CDR2 is YSYEKL. Losses at the gene ends were 8 bases for V and 8 bases for J; bases not matched to a gene: 10. This CDR3 is 15 amino acids long. CDR3 in amino acids: CASRLKGQGDSPLHF. The CDR3, as DNA: TGCGCCAGCCGCTTAAAGGGACAGGGCGATTCACCCCTCCACTTT.

As to this clonotype: A much larger clone is a single base away; this may be a read error. The V call is TRBV12-3 or TRBV12-4, the J call TRBJ2-7, with D possibly matching TRBD1 (6 bases). The CDR3 extends over 13 amino acids. Trimming pared 7 bases from V and 7 bases from J, leaving 17 bases between. CDR3 coding DNA: TGTGCCAGCACCACAATTACAGGGAATGAGCAGTACTTC. As protein: CASTTITGNEQYF.

J is TRBJ2-3 and V is TRBV2; a weak D match, TRBD1 (6 bases). Germline CDR1 SNHLY, CDR2 FYNNEI. The CDR3 is 12 residues long. The V and J ends lost 7 bases and 6 bases respectively, with 11 bases between them. CDR3 sequence reads: CASKPQGDTQYF. For the CDR3, the DNA is TGTGCCAGCAAGCCCCAGGGGGATACGCAGTATTTT.

The chain has TRBV10-3 and TRBJ1-2, with D maybe TRBD1 (6 bases). The germline CDR1 and CDR2 sequences are ENHRY and SYGVKD. Trimming shortened V by 6 bases and J by 4 bases, and 21 bases separated the two germline ends. The CDR3 length is 16 residues. DNA for the CDR3: TGTGCCATCAGGACCGCTCACCGGGACATGCTCTATGGCTACACCTTC. Translating gives CAIRTAHRDMLYGYTF.

This chain joins TRBV6-1 and TRBJ2-5, with D hard to call. Germline assignment: CDR1 MNHNS and CDR2 SASEGT. Trimming took off 4 bases at V and 2 bases at J, with 8 bases between the two ends. The CDR3 runs to 13 residues. CDR3 DNA sequence: TGTGCCAGCAGTGGGGCGAGACAAGAGACCCAGTACTTC. Protein: CASSGARQETQYF.

This clonotype was detected ten times or more. The rearrangement joins TRBV4-1 to TRBJ1-5; D remains unclear. Trimming left V 1 base short and J 5 bases short, with 12 bases between. From germline, CDR1 is MGHRA and CDR2 YSYEKL. This CDR3 comprises 15 residues. CDR3 DNA: TGCGCCAGCAGCCAAGTACGGGGAGGAGATCAGCCCCAGCATTTT. It is translated as CASSQVRGGDQPQHF.

Points on this clonotype: One end of the junction fails to match germline, which may point to a read error. This rearrangement joins TRBV20-1 to TRBJ2-3; D is possibly TRBD1 (6 bases). Germline values: CDR1 DFQATT, CDR2 SNEGSKA (reference sequence). CDR3 length equals 17 residues. CDR3 sequence: CSAAPPRRTASTDTQYF. The DNA of the CDR3 is TGCAGTGCTGCCCCTCCAAGGCGGACAGCTAGCACGGATACGCAGTATTTT.

This chain links TRBV29-1 with TRBJ2-7; TRBD2 aligns across 13 bases. The tail of the sequence fits TRBJ2-5 better, so the J call may be wrong. Per the germline V gene, CDR1 is SQVTM and CDR2 is ANQGSEA. CDR3 length equals 14 residues. CDR3 protein: CSVWTSGSRETQYF. For the CDR3, the DNA is TGCAGCGTCTGGACTAGCGGGAGTAGGGAGACCCAGTACTTC.

This clonotype was seen at least ten times. V is TRBV6-5 and J is TRBJ2-3; no definite D call. The length of the CDR3 is 13 residues. Germline lookup yields CDR1 MNHEY and CDR2 SVGAGI. V lost 0 bases and J lost 6, with 7 bases in between. The CDR3 here is CASSYSRVDTQYF. The DNA of the CDR3 is TGTGCCAGCAGTTACTCGCGAGTGGATACGCAGTATTTT.

The chain has TRBV28 and TRBJ2-3; 7 bases are a match to TRBD2. V lost 6 bases and J lost 0; bases outside the gene matches: 6. This CDR3 is 15 amino acids long. CDR1 is MDHEN and CDR2 is SYDVKM in the germline V gene. CDR3 protein: CASRPAGSSTDTQYF. The CDR3 coding sequence is TGTGCCAGCAGACCAGCGGGGTCTAGCACAGATACGCAGTATTTT.